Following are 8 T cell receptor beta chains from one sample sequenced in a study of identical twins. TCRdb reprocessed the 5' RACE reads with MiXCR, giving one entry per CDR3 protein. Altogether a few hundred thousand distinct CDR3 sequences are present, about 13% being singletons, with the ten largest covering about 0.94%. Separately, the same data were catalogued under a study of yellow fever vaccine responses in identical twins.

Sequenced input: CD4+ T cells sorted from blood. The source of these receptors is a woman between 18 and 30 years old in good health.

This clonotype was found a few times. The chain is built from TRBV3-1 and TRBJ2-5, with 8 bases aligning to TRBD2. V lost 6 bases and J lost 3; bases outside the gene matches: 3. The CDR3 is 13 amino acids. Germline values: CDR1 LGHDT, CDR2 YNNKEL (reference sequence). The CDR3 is CASRNGGEETQYF. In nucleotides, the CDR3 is TGTGCCAGCAGGAACGGGGGGGAAGAGACCCAGTACTTC.

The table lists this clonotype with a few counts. CDR3 residues: CSARLAGVVEQFF. The CDR3 DNA follows: TGCAGTGCTAGACTAGCGGGAGTGGTAGAGCAGTTCTTC. The chain links TRBV20-1 to TRBJ2-1; TRBD2 agrees at 10 bases. J lost 10 bases, V lost 2 bases, and 5 bases had no gene match. Looked up from germline, CDR1 is DFQATT and CDR2 is SNEGSKA (reference sequence). There are 13 residues in the CDR3.

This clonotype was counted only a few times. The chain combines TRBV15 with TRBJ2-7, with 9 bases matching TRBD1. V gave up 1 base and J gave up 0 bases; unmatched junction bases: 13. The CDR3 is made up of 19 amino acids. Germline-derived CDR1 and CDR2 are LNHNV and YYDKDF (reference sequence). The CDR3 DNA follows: TGTGCCACCAGCAGAGGTTCTTGGACAGGGGTGTATCCCTCCTACGAGCAGTACTTC. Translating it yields CATSRGSWTGVYPSYEQYF.

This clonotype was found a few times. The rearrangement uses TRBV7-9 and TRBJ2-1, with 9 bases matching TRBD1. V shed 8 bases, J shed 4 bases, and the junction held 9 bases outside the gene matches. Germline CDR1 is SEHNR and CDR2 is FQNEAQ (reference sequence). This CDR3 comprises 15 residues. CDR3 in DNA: TGTGCCAGCTCTCCTGAGACAGGGGGGTACAATGAGCAGTTCTTC. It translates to CASSPETGGYNEQFF.

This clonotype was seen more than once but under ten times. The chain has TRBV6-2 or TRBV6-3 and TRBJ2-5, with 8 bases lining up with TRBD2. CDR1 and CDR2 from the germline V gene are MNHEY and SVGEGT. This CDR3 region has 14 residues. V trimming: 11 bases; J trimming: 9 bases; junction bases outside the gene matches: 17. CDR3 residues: CAASGRSGRDAQYF. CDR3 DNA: TGTGCCGCCAGTGGCCGCAGCGGGAGAGACGCCCAGTACTTC.

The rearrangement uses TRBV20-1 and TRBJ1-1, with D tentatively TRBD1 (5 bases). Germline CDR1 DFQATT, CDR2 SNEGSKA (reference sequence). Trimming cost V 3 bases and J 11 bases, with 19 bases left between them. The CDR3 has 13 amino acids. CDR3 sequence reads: CSASRDSTRSAFF. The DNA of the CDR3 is TGCAGTGCTAGCCGGGACTCCACCCGCTCGGCTTTCTTT.

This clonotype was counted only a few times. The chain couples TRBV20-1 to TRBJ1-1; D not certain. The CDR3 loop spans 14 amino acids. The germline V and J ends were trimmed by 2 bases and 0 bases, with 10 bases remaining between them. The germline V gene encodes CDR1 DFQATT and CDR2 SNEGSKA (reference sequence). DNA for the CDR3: TGCAGTGCTAGAATGGGCAGCATGAACACTGAAGCTTTCTTT. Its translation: CSARMGSMNTEAFF.

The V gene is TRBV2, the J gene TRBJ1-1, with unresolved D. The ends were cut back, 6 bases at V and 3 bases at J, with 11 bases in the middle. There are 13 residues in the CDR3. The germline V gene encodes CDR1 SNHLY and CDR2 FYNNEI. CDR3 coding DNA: TGTGCCAGCAGGGAGGGTGTTTACACTGAAGCTTTCTTT. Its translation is CASREGVYTEAFF.